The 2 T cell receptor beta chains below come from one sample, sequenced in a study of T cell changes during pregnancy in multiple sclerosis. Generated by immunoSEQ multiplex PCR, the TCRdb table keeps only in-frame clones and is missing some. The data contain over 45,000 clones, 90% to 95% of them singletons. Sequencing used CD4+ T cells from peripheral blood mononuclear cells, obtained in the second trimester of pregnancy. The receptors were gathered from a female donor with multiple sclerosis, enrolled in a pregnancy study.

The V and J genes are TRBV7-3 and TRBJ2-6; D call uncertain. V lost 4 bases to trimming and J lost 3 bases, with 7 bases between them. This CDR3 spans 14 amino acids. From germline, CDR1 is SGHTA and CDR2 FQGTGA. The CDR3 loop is CASSSTVGANVLTF. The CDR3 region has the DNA TGTGCCAGCAGCTCCACAGTTGGGGCCAACGTCCTGACTTTC.

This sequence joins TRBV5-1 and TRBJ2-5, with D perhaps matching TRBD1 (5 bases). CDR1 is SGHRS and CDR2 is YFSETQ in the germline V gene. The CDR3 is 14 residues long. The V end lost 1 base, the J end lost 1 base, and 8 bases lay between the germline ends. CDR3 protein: CASSLKGSQETQYF. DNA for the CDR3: TGCGCCAGCAGCTTGAAGGGGTCCCAAGAGACCCAGTACTTC. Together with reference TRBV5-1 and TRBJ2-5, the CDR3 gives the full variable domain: KAGVTQTPRYLIKTRGQQVTLSCSPISGHRSVSWYQQTPGQGLQFLFEYFSETQRNKGNFPGRFSGRQFSNSRSEMNVSTLELGDSALYLCASSLKGSQETQYFGPGTRLLVL.